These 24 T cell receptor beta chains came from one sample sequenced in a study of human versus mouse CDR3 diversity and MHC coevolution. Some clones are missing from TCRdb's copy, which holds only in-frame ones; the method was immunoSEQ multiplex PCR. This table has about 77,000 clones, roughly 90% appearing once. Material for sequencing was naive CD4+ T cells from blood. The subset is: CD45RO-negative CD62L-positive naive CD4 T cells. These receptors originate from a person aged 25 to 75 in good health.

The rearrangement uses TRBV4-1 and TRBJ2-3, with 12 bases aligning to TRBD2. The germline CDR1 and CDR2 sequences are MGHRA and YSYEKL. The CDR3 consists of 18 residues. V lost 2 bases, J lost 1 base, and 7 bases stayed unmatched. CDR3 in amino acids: CASSQPSGRGLGTDTQYF. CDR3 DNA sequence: TGCGCCAGCAGCCAACCTAGCGGGAGGGGTCTGGGCACAGATACGCAGTATTTT.

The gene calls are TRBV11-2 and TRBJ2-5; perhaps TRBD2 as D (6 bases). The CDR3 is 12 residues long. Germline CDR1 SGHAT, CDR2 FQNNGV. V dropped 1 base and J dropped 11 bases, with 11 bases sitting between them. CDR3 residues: CASSLGGVSQYF. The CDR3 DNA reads TGTGCCAGCAGCTTAGGCGGGGTATCGCAGTACTTC.

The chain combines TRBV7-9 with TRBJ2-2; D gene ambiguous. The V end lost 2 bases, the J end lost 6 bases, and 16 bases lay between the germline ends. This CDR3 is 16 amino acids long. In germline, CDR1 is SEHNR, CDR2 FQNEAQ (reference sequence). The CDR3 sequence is CASSLSIGPPPGELFF. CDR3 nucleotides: TGTGCCAGCAGCTTATCAATTGGCCCGCCCCCCGGGGAGCTGTTTTTT.

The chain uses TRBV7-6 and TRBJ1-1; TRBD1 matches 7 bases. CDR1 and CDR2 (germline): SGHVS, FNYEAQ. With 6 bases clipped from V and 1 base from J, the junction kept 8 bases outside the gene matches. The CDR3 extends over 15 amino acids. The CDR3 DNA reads TGTGCCAGCAGACCGAACGAGGGGGCGAACACTGAAGCTTTCTTT. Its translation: CASRPNEGANTEAFF.

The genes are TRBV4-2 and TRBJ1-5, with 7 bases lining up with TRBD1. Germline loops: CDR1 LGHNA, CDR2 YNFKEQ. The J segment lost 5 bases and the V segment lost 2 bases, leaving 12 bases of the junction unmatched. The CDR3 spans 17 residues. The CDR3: CASSQTGTAESYQPQHF. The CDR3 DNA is TGTGCCAGCAGCCAAACCGGGACAGCCGAATCCTATCAGCCCCAGCATTTT.

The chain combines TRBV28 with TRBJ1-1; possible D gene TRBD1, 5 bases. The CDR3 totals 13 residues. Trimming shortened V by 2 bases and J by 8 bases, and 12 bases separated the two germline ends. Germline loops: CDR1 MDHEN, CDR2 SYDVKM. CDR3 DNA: TGTGCCAGCAGTTTACCTCAGGGCTTAGAAGCTTTCTTT. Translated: CASSLPQGLEAFF.

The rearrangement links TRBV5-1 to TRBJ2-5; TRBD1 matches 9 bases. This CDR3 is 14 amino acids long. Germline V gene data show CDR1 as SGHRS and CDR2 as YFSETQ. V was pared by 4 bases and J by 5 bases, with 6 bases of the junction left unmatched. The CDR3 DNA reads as TGCGCCAGCAGCAGGACAGGGGTCGGGGAGACCCAGTACTTC. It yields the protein CASSRTGVGETQYF. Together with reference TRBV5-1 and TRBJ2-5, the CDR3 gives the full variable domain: KAGVTQTPRYLIKTRGQQVTLSCSPISGHRSVSWYQQTPGQGLQFLFEYFSETQRNKGNFPGRFSGRQFSNSRSEMNVSTLELGDSALYLCASSRTGVGETQYFGPGTRLLVL.

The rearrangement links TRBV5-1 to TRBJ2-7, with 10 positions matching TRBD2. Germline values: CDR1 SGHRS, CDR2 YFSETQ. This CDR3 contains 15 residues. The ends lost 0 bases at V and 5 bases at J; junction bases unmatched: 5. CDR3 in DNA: TGCGCCAGCAGCTTGGAGTCTAGCGGGAGACACGAGCAGTACTTC. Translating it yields CASSLESSGRHEQYF.

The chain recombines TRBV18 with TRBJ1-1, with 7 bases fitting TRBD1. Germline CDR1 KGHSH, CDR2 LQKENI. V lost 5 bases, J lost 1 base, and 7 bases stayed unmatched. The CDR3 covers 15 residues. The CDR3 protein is CASSDRTGPNTEAFF. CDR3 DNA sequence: TGTGCCAGCTCAGACCGGACAGGACCGAACACTGAAGCTTTCTTT. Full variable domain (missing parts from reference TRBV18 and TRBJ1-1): NAGVMQNPRHLVRRRGQEARLRCSPMKGHSHVYWYRQLPEEGLKFMVYLQKENIIDESGMPKERFSAEFPKEGPSILRIQQVVRGDSAAYFCASSDRTGPNTEAFFGQGTRLTVV.

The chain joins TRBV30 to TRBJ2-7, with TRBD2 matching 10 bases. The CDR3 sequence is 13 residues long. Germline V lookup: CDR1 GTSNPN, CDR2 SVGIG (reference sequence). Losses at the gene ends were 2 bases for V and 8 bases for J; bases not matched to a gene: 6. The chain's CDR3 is CAWSKGLADKQYF. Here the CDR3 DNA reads TGTGCCTGGAGTAAAGGACTAGCGGATAAGCAGTACTTC.

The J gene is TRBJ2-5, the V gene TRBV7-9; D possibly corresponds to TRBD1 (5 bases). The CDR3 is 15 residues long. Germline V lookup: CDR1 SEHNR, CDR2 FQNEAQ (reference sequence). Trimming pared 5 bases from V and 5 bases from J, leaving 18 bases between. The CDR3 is CASSQPARVGETQYF. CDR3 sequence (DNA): TGTGCCAGCAGCCAACCCGCCAGGGTAGGGGAGACCCAGTACTTC. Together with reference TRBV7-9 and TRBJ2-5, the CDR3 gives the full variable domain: DTGVSQNPRHKITKRGQNVTFRCDPISEHNRLYWYRQTLGQGPEFLTYFQNEAQLEKSRLLSDRFSAERPKGSFSTLEIQRTEQGDSAMYLCASSQPARVGETQYFGPGTRLLVL.

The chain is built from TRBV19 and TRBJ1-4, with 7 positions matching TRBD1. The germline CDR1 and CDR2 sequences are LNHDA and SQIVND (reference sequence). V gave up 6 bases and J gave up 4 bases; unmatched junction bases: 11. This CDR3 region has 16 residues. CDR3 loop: CASRKPPGTVNEKLFF. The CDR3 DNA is TGTGCCAGTAGAAAGCCGCCCGGGACAGTTAATGAAAAACTGTTTTTT.

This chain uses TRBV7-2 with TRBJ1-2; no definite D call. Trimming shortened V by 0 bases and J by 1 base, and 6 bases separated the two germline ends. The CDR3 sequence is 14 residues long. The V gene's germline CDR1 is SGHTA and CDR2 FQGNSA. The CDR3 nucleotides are TGTGCCAGCAGCTTAGCTACAGATAACTATGGCTACACCTTC. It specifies CASSLATDNYGYTF.

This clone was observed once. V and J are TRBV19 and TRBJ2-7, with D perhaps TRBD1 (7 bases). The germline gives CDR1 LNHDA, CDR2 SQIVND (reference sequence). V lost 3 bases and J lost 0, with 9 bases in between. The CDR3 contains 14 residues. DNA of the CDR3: TGTGCCAGTAGTATCAGGGGGGCCTCCTACGAGCAGTACTTC. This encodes CASSIRGASYEQYF.

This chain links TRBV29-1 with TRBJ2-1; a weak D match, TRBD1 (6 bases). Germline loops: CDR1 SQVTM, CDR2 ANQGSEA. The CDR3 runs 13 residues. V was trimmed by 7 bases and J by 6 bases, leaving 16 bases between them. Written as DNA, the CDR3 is TGCAGCGCTGGACAGTTAGACGGCAATGAGCAGTTCTTC. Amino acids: CSAGQLDGNEQFF.

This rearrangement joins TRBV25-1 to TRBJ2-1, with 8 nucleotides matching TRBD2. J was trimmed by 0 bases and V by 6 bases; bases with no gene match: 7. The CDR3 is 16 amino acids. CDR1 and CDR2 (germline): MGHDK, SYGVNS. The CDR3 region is CASRSDSGNSYNEQFF. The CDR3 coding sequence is TGTGCCAGCAGATCGGATAGCGGGAACTCCTACAATGAGCAGTTCTTC.

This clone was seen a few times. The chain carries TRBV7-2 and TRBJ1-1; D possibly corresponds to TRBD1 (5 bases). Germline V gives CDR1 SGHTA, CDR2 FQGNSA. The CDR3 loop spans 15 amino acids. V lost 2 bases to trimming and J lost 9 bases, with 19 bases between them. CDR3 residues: CASSLSQWVRVKAFF. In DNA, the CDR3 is TGTGCCAGCAGCTTATCTCAGTGGGTCAGGGTGAAAGCTTTCTTT.

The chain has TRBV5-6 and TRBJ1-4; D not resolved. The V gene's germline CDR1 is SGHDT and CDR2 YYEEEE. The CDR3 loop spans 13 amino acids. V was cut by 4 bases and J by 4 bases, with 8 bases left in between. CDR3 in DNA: TGTGCCAGCAGCCGCGGGGATAATGAAAAACTGTTTTTT. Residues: CASSRGDNEKLFF.

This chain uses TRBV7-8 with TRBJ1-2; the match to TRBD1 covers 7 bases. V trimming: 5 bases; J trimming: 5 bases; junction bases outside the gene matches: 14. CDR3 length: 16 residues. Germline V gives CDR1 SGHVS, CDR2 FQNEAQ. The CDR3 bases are TGTGCCAGCAGCCTCCGGAGGGACAGAAAACGATATGGCTACACCTTC. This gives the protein CASSLRRDRKRYGYTF.

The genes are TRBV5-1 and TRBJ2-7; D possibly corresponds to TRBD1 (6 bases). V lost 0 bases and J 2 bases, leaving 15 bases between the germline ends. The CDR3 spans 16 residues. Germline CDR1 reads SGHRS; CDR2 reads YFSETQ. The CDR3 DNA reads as TGCGCCAGCAGCTTGGCCCTCACAGGGCTGACCTACGAGCAGTACTTC. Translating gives CASSLALTGLTYEQYF.

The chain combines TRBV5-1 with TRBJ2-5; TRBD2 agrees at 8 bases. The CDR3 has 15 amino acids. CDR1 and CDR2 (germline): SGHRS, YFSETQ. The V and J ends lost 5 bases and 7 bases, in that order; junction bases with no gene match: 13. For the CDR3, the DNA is TGCGCCAGCAGACAAAGCGGGAGAGGCGAACGGACCCAGTACTTC. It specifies CASRQSGRGERTQYF.

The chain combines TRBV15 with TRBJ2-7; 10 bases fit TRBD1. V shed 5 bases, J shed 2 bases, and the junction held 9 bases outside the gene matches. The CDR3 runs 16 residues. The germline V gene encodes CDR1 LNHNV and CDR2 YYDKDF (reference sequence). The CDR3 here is CATSRPLTGGTYEQYF. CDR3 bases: TGTGCCACCAGCCGCCCTTTGACAGGGGGCACCTACGAGCAGTACTTC.

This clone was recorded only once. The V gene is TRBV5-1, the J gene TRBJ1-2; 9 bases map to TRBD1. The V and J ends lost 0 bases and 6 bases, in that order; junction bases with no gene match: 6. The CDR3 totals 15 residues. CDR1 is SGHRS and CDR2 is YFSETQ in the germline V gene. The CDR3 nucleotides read TGCGCCAGCAGCTTGGCGGGACAGGGTATACATGGCTACACCTTC. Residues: CASSLAGQGIHGYTF.

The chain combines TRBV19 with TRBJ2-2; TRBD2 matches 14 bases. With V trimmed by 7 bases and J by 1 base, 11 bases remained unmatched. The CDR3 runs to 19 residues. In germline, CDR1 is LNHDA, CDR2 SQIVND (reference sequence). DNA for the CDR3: TGTGCCAGTACCATCCCGGGACTAGCGGGGGAGGGGAACACCGGGGAGCTGTTTTTT. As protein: CASTIPGLAGEGNTGELFF.